This T cell receptor beta chain appears in the sequencing data of a study of shared clonotypes between healthy human individuals. Study results and limitations: Depth was large, yet rarefaction showed that sorted-subset sequencing was incomplete.

Deep level was the assay's run setting. Investigators spread the genomic DNA of each subset evenly over several immunoSEQ plates. Sorted-subset replicate PCRs used around 200 ng DNA, some 33,000 T cell genomes. TCRdb keeps only in-frame clones here, not all; method: immunoSEQ multiplex PCR. The sample holds about 680,000 clones, around 92% seen once. Trimming took off 5 bases at V and 4 bases at J, with 12 bases between the two ends. The length of the CDR3 is 13 residues. Germline V gives CDR1 SEHNR, CDR2 FQNEAQ (reference sequence). For this clone: Its matching antigen is unknown.

The naive CD8 fraction comprised CD45RO-negative cells positively selected for CCR7 and excluded terminally differentiated effector memory CD45RA+ cells. This clonotype originated in a man aged 30-40 years in good health. The rearrangement joins TRBV7-9 to TRBJ2-7; D perhaps matches TRBD1 (6 bases). The source material was naive CD8+ T cells sorted from blood. DNA for the CDR3: TGTGCCAGCAGCCGGCTGGACAGTTACGAGCAGTACTTC. Amino acids: CASSRLDSYEQYF.